These 28 T cell receptor beta chains originate from one sample sequenced in a study of blood T cell repertoires in COVID-19. Assay: immunoSEQ multiplex PCR; the TCRdb copy retains only in-frame clones and omits some. The table has about 120,000 clones, more than 75% seen once. What was sequenced was peripheral blood. These receptors were taken from a human donor in a cohort sampled during active COVID-19.

The DNA for the CDR3 is TGTGCCAGCAGCGTCGGACTAGCGGCGGCCTACGAGCAGTACTTC. Protein product: CASSVGLAAAYEQYF. The chain couples TRBV5-6 to TRBJ2-7; 10 bases fit TRBD2. V lost 4 bases, J lost 2 bases, and 6 bases stayed unmatched. The V gene's germline CDR1 is SGHDT and CDR2 YYEEEE. This CDR3 is 15 amino acids long.

This clone was counted between two and nine times. This sequence joins TRBV19 and TRBJ1-5, with a tentative D call TRBD1 (5 bases). V shed 5 bases and J shed 7 bases, with 12 bases lying between them. The CDR3 totals 13 residues. In germline, CDR1 is LNHDA, CDR2 SQIVND (reference sequence). CDR3 coding DNA: TGTGCCAGTAGTGGGGGGTGGGGGCAGCCCCAGCATTTT. Encoded protein: CASSGGWGQPQHF.

Turning to this clone: Relative to the germline gene, one junction end is altered; a read error may explain this. The V and J genes are TRBV7-7 and TRBJ2-2; 12 bases map to TRBD1. The CDR3 runs to 17 residues. Germline V lookup: CDR1 SSHAT, CDR2 FNYEAQ (reference sequence). The CDR3 reads CASSLARDRGRGGELFF. The CDR3 DNA reads as TGTGCTAGCAGCTTAGCGCGGGACAGGGGGCGCGGCGGGGAGCTGTTTTTT.

The genes are TRBV7-8 and TRBJ2-1; 7 bases agree with TRBD2. V was clipped by 5 bases and J by 9 bases; unmatched bases: 19. The CDR3 spans 17 residues. Germline V gene data show CDR1 as SGHVS and CDR2 as FQNEAQ. CDR3 DNA: TGTGCCAGCAGCCCCCGACAGTCAGTAGGAGGGAGGGGTGAGCAGTTCTTC. Its translation: CASSPRQSVGGRGEQFF.

The chain recombines TRBV2 with TRBJ1-1; D perhaps matches TRBD1 (6 bases). Between the trimmed V and J ends, which lost 6 bases and 3 bases, there was a span of 11 bases. Germline CDR1 reads SNHLY; CDR2 reads FYNNEI. This CDR3 is built from 13 residues. CDR3 nucleotide sequence: TGTGCCAGCAGGAGAGGACAGTACACTGAAGCTTTCTTT. Translated: CASRRGQYTEAFF. Supplemented by reference TRBV2 and TRBJ1-1, the full variable domain reads EPEVTQTPSHQVTQMGQEVILRCVPISNHLYFYWYRQILGQKVEFLVSFYNNEISEKSEIFDDQFSVERPDGSNFTLKIRSTKLEDSAMYFCASRRGQYTEAFFGQGTRLTVV.

This clone was detected once. This chain connects TRBV24-1 to TRBJ2-1; TRBD2 aligns across 8 bases. The CDR3 consists of 15 residues. Germline assignment: CDR1 KGHDR and CDR2 SFDVKD. The trim removed 4 bases at V and 8 bases at J, leaving 9 bases unmatched. Written as DNA, the CDR3 is TGTGCCACCAGTGACCCGGGACTAGTTGCCGATGAGCAGTTCTTC. It yields the protein CATSDPGLVADEQFF.

This rearrangement joins TRBV7-9 to TRBJ2-7; 7 bases match TRBD1. After removal of 1 base from V and 2 bases from J, the junction contained 2 bases not matched to a gene. The CDR3 consists of 14 residues. Germline lookup yields CDR1 SEHNR and CDR2 FQNEAQ (reference sequence). The CDR3 DNA is TGTGCCAGCAGCTTAGAGACAGGGACCTACGAGCAGTACTTC. Its translation: CASSLETGTYEQYF.

This chain links TRBV5-6 with TRBJ1-2, with D unresolved. Trimming took 4 bases from V and 5 from J, leaving 9 bases between them. Germline-derived CDR1 and CDR2 are SGHDT and YYEEEE. The CDR3 runs 12 residues. The CDR3 DNA follows: TGTGCCAGCAGCCAAGGAGGGTATGGCTACACCTTC. It is translated as CASSQGGYGYTF. Full variable domain (remainder filled in from reference TRBV5-6 and TRBJ1-2): DAGVTQSPTHLIKTRGQQVTLRCSPKSGHDTVSWYQQALGQGPQFIFQYYEEEERQRGNFPDRFSGHQFPNYSSELNVNALLLGDSALYLCASSQGGYGYTFGSGTRLTVV.

The chain is built from TRBV27 and TRBJ1-1; TRBD1 might be the D (6 bases). The CDR3 runs 13 residues. Germline V gene sequence: CDR1 MNHEY, CDR2 SMNVEV (reference sequence). Trimming took off 5 bases at V and 11 bases at J, with 18 bases between the two ends. Written as DNA, the CDR3 is TGTGCCAGCAGTCCGAGGGACACAATAAGGGCTTTCTTT. Its translation is CASSPRDTIRAFF.

The chain employs TRBV5-1 and TRBJ1-1, with TRBD1 identical over 7 bases. Per germline, CDR1 SGHRS and CDR2 YFSETQ. With V trimmed by 1 base and J by 10 bases, 10 bases remained unmatched. This CDR3 region has 14 residues. Written as DNA, the CDR3 is TGCGCCAGCAGCTTGTCAGAGGGGGCAGTCGGAGCTTTCTTT. This encodes CASSLSEGAVGAFF.

The chain couples TRBV7-9 to TRBJ2-1; TRBD2 matches 9 bases. The CDR3 consists of 15 residues. Germline lookup yields CDR1 SEHNR and CDR2 FQNEAQ (reference sequence). V shed 11 bases, J shed 6 bases, and the junction held 14 bases outside the gene matches. In DNA, the CDR3 is TGTGCCGTTCTCCTGGCTAGCGGGACGGTCAATGAGCAGTTCTTC. This sequence encodes CAVLLASGTVNEQFF.

V usage is TRBV5-6 and J usage is TRBJ2-7, with D perhaps matching TRBD2 (5 bases). The germline V gene encodes CDR1 SGHDT and CDR2 YYEEEE. The CDR3 has 15 residues. The V and J ends lost 5 bases and 3 bases respectively, with 18 bases between them. The CDR3 loop is CASRGVTGLRYEQYF. The CDR3 DNA sequence: TGTGCCAGCAGGGGTGTGACGGGATTACGCTACGAGCAGTACTTC.

As to this clone: The sample contains more than one DNA sequence encoding this CDR3. The genes are TRBV4-2 and TRBJ2-3, with 8 positions matching TRBD2. Germline V gives CDR1 LGHNA, CDR2 YNFKEQ. The CDR3 has 18 amino acids. V dropped 1 base and J dropped 2; count of bases not matched to a gene: 11. Written as DNA, the CDR3 is TGTGCCAGCAGCCAAGCCCCCTCCGGACTAGCCTCCACAGATACGCAGTATTTT. This translates into CASSQAPSGLASTDTQYF.

The rearrangement uses TRBV9 and TRBJ2-3; 7 bases align to TRBD2. Per germline, CDR1 SGDLS and CDR2 YYNGEE. The CDR3 contains 15 residues. V shed 4 bases, J shed 5 bases, and the junction held 10 bases outside the gene matches. Written as DNA, the CDR3 is TGTGCCAGCAGCCTACCCGGGGAGGGGCAAGATACGCAGTATTTT. Translating it yields CASSLPGEGQDTQYF.

The rearrangement joins TRBV19 to TRBJ1-3; the match to TRBD1 covers 8 bases. This CDR3 has 15 residues. The junction had 7 bases not matched to a gene; V was cut back by 7 bases and J by 2 bases. Germline CDR1 LNHDA, CDR2 SQIVND (reference sequence). CDR3 in DNA: TGTGCCAGTACCCCGACAGGGGTGACTGGAAACACCATATATTTT. Its translation: CASTPTGVTGNTIYF.

The gene calls are TRBV9 and TRBJ2-3; no definite D call. The CDR3 consists of 14 residues. Germline lookup yields CDR1 SGDLS and CDR2 YYNGEE. Trimming took off 6 bases at V and 1 base at J, with 12 bases between the two ends. Here the CDR3 DNA reads TGTGCCAGCACCGATACTTCGGGCACAGATACGCAGTATTTT. This gives the protein CASTDTSGTDTQYF.

This clone has just one count. V gene TRBV7-2 combines with J gene TRBJ2-1; D possibly corresponds to TRBD2 (5 bases). This CDR3 has 14 amino acids. The V end was cut by 3 bases, the J end by 2 bases, with 8 bases between. Germline V gives CDR1 SGHTA, CDR2 FQGNSA. The CDR3 loop is CASSFRGPYNEQFF. The CDR3 DNA reads as TGTGCCAGCAGCTTCCGCGGGCCCTACAATGAGCAGTTCTTC.

The chain employs TRBV3-1 (or the pseudogene TRBV3-2) and TRBJ2-3, with D uncertain. Trimming cost V 3 bases and J 0 bases, with 10 bases left between them. Germline V gives CDR1 LGHDT, CDR2 YNNKEL (reference sequence). The CDR3 is made up of 15 amino acids. CDR3 bases: TGTGCCAGCAGCCAGGCCGGGTCTAGCACAGATACGCAGTATTTT. It encodes CASSQAGSSTDTQYF.

This chain connects TRBV4-1 to TRBJ2-5, with TRBD2 matching 12 bases. The J segment lost 5 bases and the V segment lost 0 bases, leaving 4 bases of the junction unmatched. Germline values: CDR1 MGHRA, CDR2 YSYEKL. The CDR3 is 16 residues long. The CDR3 region is CASSQELAGGQETQYF. The CDR3 DNA follows: TGCGCCAGCAGCCAAGAGCTAGCGGGGGGGCAGGAGACCCAGTACTTC.

This chain links TRBV7-9 with TRBJ2-2; 11 bases are shared with TRBD1. This CDR3 is 15 amino acids long. With 4 bases clipped from V and 8 bases from J, the junction kept 6 bases outside the gene matches. Germline-derived CDR1 and CDR2 are SEHNR and FQNEAQ (reference sequence). CDR3 bases: TGTGCCAGCAGCTGGACAGGGGGCGTCTTTGGGGAGCTGTTTTTT. This codes for CASSWTGGVFGELFF.

The chain combines TRBV15 with TRBJ2-7, with 7 bases fitting TRBD1. Germline lookup yields CDR1 LNHNV and CDR2 YYDKDF (reference sequence). V shed 1 base, J shed 6 bases, and the junction held 12 bases outside the gene matches. The CDR3 sequence is 16 residues long. The CDR3 sequence: CATSRVRDRDRSEQYF. The DNA of the CDR3 is TGTGCCACCAGCAGAGTACGCGACAGGGATCGGAGCGAGCAGTACTTC.

The rearrangement joins TRBV2 to TRBJ1-3, with D tentatively TRBD1 (5 bases). There are 14 residues in the CDR3. Germline assignment: CDR1 SNHLY and CDR2 FYNNEI. With 4 bases removed from V and 0 bases from J, the gap between germline ends came to 7 bases. As DNA, the CDR3 is TGTGCCAGCAGTGGGACAAGCTCTGGAAACACCATATATTTT. Translated, it gives CASSGTSSGNTIYF.

The rearrangement joins TRBV28 to TRBJ2-5; TRBD2 matches 8 bases. V trimming: 3 bases; J trimming: 2 bases; junction bases outside the gene matches: 5. This CDR3 spans 15 amino acids. Germline values: CDR1 MDHEN, CDR2 SYDVKM. The CDR3 region has the DNA TGTGCCAGCAGTTTTAGGGGACTAGAGCAAGAGACCCAGTACTTC. Protein sequence: CASSFRGLEQETQYF.

This sequence joins TRBV4-1 and TRBJ2-5, with D perhaps TRBD2 (6 bases). The length of the CDR3 is 16 residues. V dropped 2 bases and J dropped 1 base, with 14 bases sitting between them. Germline loops: CDR1 MGHRA, CDR2 YSYEKL. CDR3 protein: CASSQPGRRGQETQYF. The CDR3 bases are TGCGCCAGCAGCCAACCAGGAAGGAGGGGCCAAGAGACCCAGTACTTC.

The rearrangement uses TRBV5-6 and TRBJ1-3; D unclear. The germline CDR1 and CDR2 sequences are SGHDT and YYEEEE. The V and J ends lost 1 base and 8 bases respectively, with 7 bases between them. The CDR3 is 12 amino acids. The CDR3 protein is CASSLNGDTIYF. Written as DNA, the CDR3 is TGTGCCAGCAGCTTGAACGGGGACACCATATATTTT.

This chain uses TRBV4-1 with TRBJ2-2; a weak D match, TRBD2 (5 bases). This CDR3 spans 16 amino acids. Between the trimmed V and J ends, which lost 3 bases and 0 bases, there was a span of 11 bases. The germline V gene has CDR1 MGHRA and CDR2 YSYEKL. Here the CDR3 DNA reads TGCGCCAGCAGCCAGTCGCGTAGCGCGAACACCGGGGAGCTGTTTTTT. Translation: CASSQSRSANTGELFF.

The table lists this clone with a few counts. V and J are TRBV2 and TRBJ2-1, with D perhaps matching TRBD2 (6 bases). The CDR3 has 14 amino acids. Germline CDR1 SNHLY, CDR2 FYNNEI. V dropped 3 bases and J dropped 5 bases, with 11 bases sitting between them. DNA of the CDR3: TGTGCCAGCAGTGACATTGTAGCGGACAATGAGCAGTTCTTC. Its translation is CASSDIVADNEQFF.

This clone was seen more than once but under ten times. V gene TRBV6-1 combines with J gene TRBJ1-5; no definite D call. This CDR3 region has 15 residues. Trimming shortened V by 0 bases and J by 0 bases, and 6 bases separated the two germline ends. CDR1 is MNHNS and CDR2 is SASEGT in the germline V gene. The CDR3 bases are TGTGCCAGCAGTGAAGCCCCGTATAGCAATCAGCCCCAGCATTTT. Its translation is CASSEAPYSNQPQHF.